Below, one TCR beta chain is given with its context. Its specificity is unknown. The data are from a study of OX40 agonist ivuxolimab in advanced cancers. Study in general: Aged roughly 23 to 79 with a mean of around 60 years, they were about 83% male.

Overall study findings and caveats: Partial responders at 0.1-3.0 mg/kg showed near-lowest clonal expansion. Expanded peripheral T cells had an undetermined antigen specificity.

Libraries were prepared by immunoSEQ multiplex PCR; TCRdb keeps only in-frame clonotypes and omits some of them. The sample lists about 76,000 clones; 65% to 90% were seen once. CDR1 is LGHNA and CDR2 is YNFKEQ in the germline V gene. This CDR3 is built from 16 residues. The germline V and J ends were trimmed by 2 bases and 1 base, with 15 bases remaining between them. The chain joins TRBV4-2 to TRBJ2-7; perhaps TRBD1 as D (6 bases). The sequence came from an adult with an advanced solid tumor such as melanoma, head and neck, liver or kidney cancer. The material was CD4+ or CD8+ T cells sorted from blood, obtained in a trial of the OX40 agonist ivuxolimab. DNA of the CDR3: TGTGCCAGCAGCCAATCGTCTTGGACAGCGTCCTACGAGCAGTACTTC. Its translation: CASSQSSWTASYEQYF.